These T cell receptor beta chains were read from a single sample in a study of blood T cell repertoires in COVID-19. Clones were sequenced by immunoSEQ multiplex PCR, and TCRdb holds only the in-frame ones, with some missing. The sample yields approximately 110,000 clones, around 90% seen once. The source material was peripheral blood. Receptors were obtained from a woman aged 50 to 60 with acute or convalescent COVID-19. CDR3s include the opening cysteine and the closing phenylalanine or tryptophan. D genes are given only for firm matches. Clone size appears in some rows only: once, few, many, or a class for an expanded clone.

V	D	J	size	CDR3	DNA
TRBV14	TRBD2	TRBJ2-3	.	CASSLGTSGGVWWYF	TGTGCCAGCAGCCTGGGGACTAGCGGGGGCGTCTGGTGGTATTTT
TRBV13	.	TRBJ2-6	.	CASSSLGRAQGTGANVLTF	TGTGCCAGCAGCTCCTTAGGCAGGGCTCAAGGAACTGGGGCCAACGTCCTGACTTTC
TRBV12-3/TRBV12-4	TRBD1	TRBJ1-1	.	CASSFTGGTEAFF	TGTGCCAGCAGTTTTACAGGGGGCACTGAAGCTTTCTTT
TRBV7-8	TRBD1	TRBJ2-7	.	CASSFGQVSYEQYF	TGTGCCAGCAGCTTTGGACAGGTCTCCTACGAGCAGTACTTC
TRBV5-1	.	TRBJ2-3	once	CASSLDPGSLSTDTQYF	TGCGCCAGCAGCTTGGATCCAGGGTCCCTTAGCACAGATACGCAGTATTTT
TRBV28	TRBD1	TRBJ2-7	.	CASSLTGTGVEQYF	TGTGCCAGCAGTTTAACGGGGACAGGGGTCGAGCAGTACTTC
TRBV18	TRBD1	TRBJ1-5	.	CASSPATGDNQPQHF	TGTGCCAGCTCACCGGCGACAGGGGACAATCAGCCCCAGCATTTT
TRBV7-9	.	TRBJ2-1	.	CASSSPTVAEFYNEQFF	TGTGCCAGCAGCTCGCCCACTGTAGCGGAATTCTACAATGAGCAGTTCTTC
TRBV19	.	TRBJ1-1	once	CASSIDPTVSDTEAFF	TGTGCCAGTAGTATAGACCCCACGGTATCCGACACTGAAGCTTTCTTT
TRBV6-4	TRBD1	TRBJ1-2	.	CASSDGQGQGYTF	TGTGCCAGCAGTGACGGACAGGGGCAAGGCTACACCTTC